Shown below are 8 T cell receptor beta chains from a single sample sequenced in a study of T cells after posttransplantation cyclophosphamide. Treatment was busulfan-fludarabine conditioning, a marrow graft, and cyclophosphamide on days +3 and +4. TCRdb keeps only in-frame clones here, not all; method: immunoSEQ multiplex PCR. The profile covers roughly 2,600 clones, none occurring a single time. Source: PBMCs, taken 30 days after allogeneic stem cell transplant with posttransplant cyclophosphamide. These receptors were taken from a female patient between 60 and 69 years old who received an allogeneic stem cell transplant from an unrelated donor, was CMV-positive, and had acute GVHD only. Some T cells could come from the graft donor.

This clone was counted many times. The V and J genes are TRBV5-4 and TRBJ2-7; 8 bases agree with TRBD1. CDR1 and CDR2 (germline): SGHNT, YYREEE (reference sequence). The CDR3 length is 13 residues. J lost 2 bases, V lost 4 bases, and 2 bases had no gene match. The CDR3 DNA follows: TGTGCCAGCAGCGTGGACAGGGCCTACGAGCAGTACTTC. Translating gives CASSVDRAYEQYF. The full variable domain, in which reference TRBV5-4 and TRBJ2-7 provide the parts outside the CDR3, is ETGVTQSPTHLIKTRGQQVTLRCSSQSGHNTVSWYQQALGQGPQFIFQYYREEENGRGNFPPRFSGLQFPNYSSELNVNALELDDSALYLCASSVDRAYEQYFGPGTRLTVT.

This clone rates as large (0.1 to 1%). The rearrangement uses TRBV5-6 and TRBJ1-3; perhaps TRBD1 as D (6 bases). This CDR3 comprises 14 residues. Germline values: CDR1 SGHDT, CDR2 YYEEEE. V lost 2 bases and J lost 8, with 14 bases in between. CDR3 nucleotide sequence: TGTGCCAGCAGCTTAGGTACAGGGATATACACCATATATTTT. Translation: CASSLGTGIYTIYF.

This clone was found many times. The chain combines TRBV7-3 with TRBJ2-1; 11 positions match TRBD2. The V segment lost 4 bases and the J segment 0 bases; nucleotides outside the gene matches: 2. CDR1 and CDR2 (germline): SGHTA, FQGTGA. CDR3 length: 16 residues. Written as DNA, the CDR3 is TGTGCCAGCAGCTCGGGACTAGCGGTCTCCTACAATGAGCAGTTCTTC. As protein: CASSSGLAVSYNEQFF.

At least ten counts were recorded for this clone. The V gene is TRBV6-4, the J gene TRBJ2-3, with TRBD2 as a possible D gene (6 bases). This CDR3 contains 14 residues. CDR1 is MRHNA, CDR2 SNTAGT, per germline. The V gene lost 8 bases and the J gene lost 2 bases, with 14 bases spanning the gap. The CDR3 here is CASVTGVFTDTQYF. CDR3 sequence (DNA): TGTGCCAGCGTAACGGGGGTATTCACAGATACGCAGTATTTT.

This clone appeared many times. The sample carries other DNA sequences with the same CDR3. The V gene is TRBV7-3, the J gene TRBJ2-3, with TRBD2 matching over 11 bases. Per germline, CDR1 SGHTA and CDR2 FQGTGA. V gave up 0 bases and J gave up 6 bases; unmatched junction bases: 2. This CDR3 has 15 amino acids. DNA for the CDR3: TGTGCCAGCAGCTTAACTTCTAGCGGGAGGGATACGCAGTATTTT. Translating it yields CASSLTSSGRDTQYF.

This clone has a count of ten or more. Other DNA sequences of this sample code for an identical CDR3. The J gene is TRBJ2-1, the V gene TRBV5-1; TRBD1 might be the D (6 bases). Trimming pared 6 bases from V and 3 bases from J, leaving 7 bases between. The germline CDR1 and CDR2 sequences are SGHRS and YFSETQ. The CDR3 length is 12 residues. The CDR3 region is CASMDSYNEQFF. The CDR3 nucleotides read TGCGCCAGCATGGACAGCTACAATGAGCAGTTCTTC.

This clone was found many times. The V gene is TRBV9, the J gene TRBJ1-2; 9 nucleotides match TRBD1. V shed 1 base, J shed 8 bases, and the junction held 6 bases outside the gene matches. CDR3 length: 14 amino acids. Per germline, CDR1 SGDLS and CDR2 YYNGEE. This CDR3 is CASSVTGGAGGYTF. CDR3 bases: TGTGCCAGCAGCGTAACAGGGGGCGCGGGAGGCTACACCTTC.

Many counts were recorded for this clone. The CDR3 is CSVERADTQYF. The CDR3 nucleotides read TGCAGCGTTGAAAGGGCAGATACGCAGTATTTT. The V and J genes are TRBV29-1 and TRBJ2-3; the D is unclear. V gave up 2 bases and J gave up 4 bases, with 4 bases separating them. CDR1 is SQVTM, CDR2 ANQGSEA, per germline. CDR3 length: 11 residues.